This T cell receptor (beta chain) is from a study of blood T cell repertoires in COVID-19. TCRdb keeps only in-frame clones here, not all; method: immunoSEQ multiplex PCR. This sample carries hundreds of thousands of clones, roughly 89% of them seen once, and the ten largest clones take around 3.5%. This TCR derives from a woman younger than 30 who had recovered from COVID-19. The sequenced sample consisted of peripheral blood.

CDR3 protein: CASSLSFGAALGYTF. Here the CDR3 DNA reads TGTGCCAGCAGTTTAAGTTTTGGGGCCGCATTGGGCTACACCTTC. J is TRBJ1-2 and V is TRBV27, with D possibly being TRBD1 (5 bases). Trimming removed 2 bases from V and 8 bases from J, with 18 bases in between. From germline, CDR1 is MNHEY and CDR2 SMNVEV (reference sequence). This CDR3 region has 15 residues.